This TCR beta chain is drawn from a study of cytomegalovirus exposure and HLA in healthy donors. The CDR3 covers 14 residues. Germline V CDR1 and CDR2: SGDLS, YYNGEE. The J segment lost 6 bases and the V segment lost 4 bases, leaving 8 bases of the junction unmatched. Researchers ran the PCR with 60 Vbeta and 13 Jbeta primers. Profiled with immunoSEQ multiplex PCR; TCRdb holds only in-frame clones, not every one. This listing includes approximately 150,000 clones. The receptor was isolated from a woman aged 35 to 49 in good health and CMV-seronegative. Sequencing was performed on PBMCs. This sequence joins TRBV9 and TRBJ1-2; 8 positions agree with TRBD1. This CDR3 is CASSSVGTGNGYTF. The DNA of the CDR3 is TGTGCCAGCAGCAGCGTAGGGACAGGTAATGGCTACACCTTC.